The TCR beta chain described here comes from a study of blood T cell repertoires in COVID-19. Study context: Some COVID-19 samples were acute and others convalescent; all came from the United States, Italy and Spain.

Measured with immunoSEQ multiplex PCR; TCRdb has only the in-frame clones, and not every one. This table has about 300,000 clones, roughly nine tenths appearing once. Cohort allocation depended upon clinical history that participants reported. Source material: PBMCs or T cells enriched from blood (not recorded which). This receptor was identified in a woman in her fifties or sixties who had been exposed to COVID-19.

In DNA, the CDR3 is TGTGCCTGGAGTGCCTTCAATCAGCCCCAGCATTTT. Amino acid sequence: CAWSAFNQPQHF. The chain couples TRBV30 to TRBJ1-5; D gene ambiguous. In germline, CDR1 is GTSNPN, CDR2 SVGIG (reference sequence). CDR3 length: 12 residues. V was shortened by 1 base and J by 3 bases, with 4 bases between the two germline ends.